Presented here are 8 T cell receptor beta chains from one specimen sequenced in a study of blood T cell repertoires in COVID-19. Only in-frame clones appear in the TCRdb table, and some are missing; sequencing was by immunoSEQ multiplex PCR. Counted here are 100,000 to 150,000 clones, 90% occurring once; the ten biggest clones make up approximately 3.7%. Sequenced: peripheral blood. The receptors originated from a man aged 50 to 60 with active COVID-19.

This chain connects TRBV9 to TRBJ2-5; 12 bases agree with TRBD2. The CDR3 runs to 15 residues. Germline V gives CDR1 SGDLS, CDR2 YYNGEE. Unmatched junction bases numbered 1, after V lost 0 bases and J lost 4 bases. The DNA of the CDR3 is TGTGCCAGCAGCGTAGGACTAGCGGGGGTAGAGACCCAGTACTTC. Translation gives CASSVGLAGVETQYF.

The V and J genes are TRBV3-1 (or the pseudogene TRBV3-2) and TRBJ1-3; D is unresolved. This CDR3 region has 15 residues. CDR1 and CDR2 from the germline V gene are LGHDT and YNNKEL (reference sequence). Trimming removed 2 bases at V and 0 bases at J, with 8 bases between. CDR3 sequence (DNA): TGTGCCAGCAGCCAACTGCGGGTCTCTGGAAACACCATATATTTT. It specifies CASSQLRVSGNTIYF.

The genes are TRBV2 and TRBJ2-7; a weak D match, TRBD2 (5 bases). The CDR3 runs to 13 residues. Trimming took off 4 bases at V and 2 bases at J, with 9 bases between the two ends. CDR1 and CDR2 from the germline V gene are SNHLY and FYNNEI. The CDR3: CASSALATYEQYF. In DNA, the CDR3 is TGTGCCAGCAGTGCGCTAGCTACCTACGAGCAGTACTTC.

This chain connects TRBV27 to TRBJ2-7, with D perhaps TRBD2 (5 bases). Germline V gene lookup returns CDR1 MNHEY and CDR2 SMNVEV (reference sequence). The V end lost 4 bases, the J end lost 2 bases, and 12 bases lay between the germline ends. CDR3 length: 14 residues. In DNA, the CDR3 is TGTGCCAGCAGTTCCTCCGGAGGACCCTACGAGCAGTACGTC. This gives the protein CASSSSGGPYEQYV.

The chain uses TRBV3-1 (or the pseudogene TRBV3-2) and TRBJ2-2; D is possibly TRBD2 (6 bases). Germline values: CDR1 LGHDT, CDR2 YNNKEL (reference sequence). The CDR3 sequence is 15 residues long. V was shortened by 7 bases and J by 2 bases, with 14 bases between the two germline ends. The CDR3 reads CASKESGRNTGELFF. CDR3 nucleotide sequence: TGTGCCAGCAAGGAGAGCGGGCGAAACACCGGGGAGCTGTTTTTT.

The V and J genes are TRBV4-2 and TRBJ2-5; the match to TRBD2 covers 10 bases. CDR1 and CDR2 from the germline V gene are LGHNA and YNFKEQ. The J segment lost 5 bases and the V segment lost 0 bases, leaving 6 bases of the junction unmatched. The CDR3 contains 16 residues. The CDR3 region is CASSQEAGGDVETQYF. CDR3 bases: TGTGCCAGCAGCCAAGAAGCGGGAGGGGATGTTGAGACCCAGTACTTC.

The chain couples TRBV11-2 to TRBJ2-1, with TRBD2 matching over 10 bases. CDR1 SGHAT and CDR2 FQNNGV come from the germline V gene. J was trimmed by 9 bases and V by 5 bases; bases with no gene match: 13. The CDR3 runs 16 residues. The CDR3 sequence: CASSPSLLAGQLEQFF. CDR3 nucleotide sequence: TGTGCCAGCAGCCCCAGCCTACTAGCGGGACAACTTGAGCAGTTCTTC.

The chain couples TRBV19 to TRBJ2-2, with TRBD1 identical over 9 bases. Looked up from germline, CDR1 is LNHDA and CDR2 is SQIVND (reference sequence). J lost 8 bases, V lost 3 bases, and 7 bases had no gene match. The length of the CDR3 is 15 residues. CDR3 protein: CASSMGTGHPGELFF. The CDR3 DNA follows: TGTGCCAGTAGTATGGGGACAGGGCATCCGGGGGAGCTGTTTTTT.